The 20 T cell receptor beta chains reported below all come from one sample, sequenced in a study of blood T cell repertoires in COVID-19. Using immunoSEQ multiplex PCR, the repertoire was profiled, and TCRdb retains in-frame clones only, with some absent. Of 160,000 or so clones listed, approximately 91% were seen once; the top ten hold less than 2.5%. The sample taken for sequencing was peripheral blood. These receptors were collected from a man aged 18 to 30 with acute or convalescent COVID-19.

This clone was picked up one time. This chain uses TRBV6-5 with TRBJ1-5, with TRBD1 as a possible D gene (5 bases). From germline, CDR1 is MNHEY and CDR2 SVGAGI. V was cut by 2 bases and J by 2 bases, with 10 bases left in between. This CDR3 has 15 amino acids. The CDR3 protein is CASSYGGAGNQPQHF. The DNA for the CDR3 is TGTGCCAGCAGTTACGGAGGGGCAGGCAATCAGCCCCAGCATTTT.

The V call is TRBV5-1, the J call TRBJ2-7; 7 nucleotides match TRBD1. The CDR3 is made up of 15 amino acids. V shed 1 base and J 0 bases; nucleotides not matched to a gene: 4. Per the germline V gene, CDR1 is SGHRS and CDR2 is YFSETQ. In DNA form, the CDR3 reads TGCGCCAGCAGCTTGTACCAGGGGGTCTCCTACGAGCAGTACTTC. This codes for CASSLYQGVSYEQYF.

The chain links TRBV19 to TRBJ2-7, with 8 bases lining up with TRBD2. Germline V lookup: CDR1 LNHDA, CDR2 SQIVND (reference sequence). This CDR3 has 13 residues. V lost 4 bases, J lost 5 bases, and 4 bases stayed unmatched. The CDR3 nucleotides read TGTGCCAGTAGTAGCGGGAGGATACACGAGCAGTACTTC. Its translation is CASSSGRIHEQYF.

The chain joins TRBV3-1 (or the pseudogene TRBV3-2) to TRBJ2-1; maybe TRBD1 (6 bases). Trimming took off 6 bases at V and 8 bases at J, with 20 bases between the two ends. In germline, CDR1 is LGHDT, CDR2 YNNKEL (reference sequence). The CDR3 extends over 15 amino acids. CDR3 sequence reads: CASSSGDSPSDEQFF. CDR3 DNA sequence: TGTGCCAGCAGTTCAGGGGATTCCCCTTCGGATGAGCAGTTCTTC.

This clone was found once. This chain connects TRBV7-8 to TRBJ2-7, with D possibly matching TRBD2 (6 bases). Germline V lookup: CDR1 SGHVS, CDR2 FQNEAQ. This CDR3 comprises 15 residues. The V gene lost 6 bases and the J gene lost 0 bases, with 15 bases spanning the gap. The CDR3 DNA sequence: TGTGCCAGCAGTTCCAGACTAGGGAGCTCCTACGAGCAGTACTTC. It specifies CASSSRLGSSYEQYF.

The chain joins TRBV15 to TRBJ2-1, with TRBD2 matching over 8 bases. CDR1 is LNHNV and CDR2 is YYDKDF in the germline V gene (reference sequence). The CDR3 has 15 residues. The V segment lost 4 bases and the J segment 3 bases; nucleotides outside the gene matches: 5. The CDR3 region has the DNA TGTGCCACCAGCACCACTAGCGGAGACTACAATGAGCAGTTCTTC. As protein: CATSTTSGDYNEQFF.

The V gene is TRBV30, the J gene TRBJ2-1; TRBD2 aligns across 8 bases. With V trimmed by 3 bases and J by 0 bases, 10 bases remained unmatched. The CDR3 totals 17 residues. The germline CDR1 and CDR2 sequences are GTSNPN and SVGIG (reference sequence). The CDR3 protein is CAWRGRPSGSSYNEQFF. CDR3 in DNA: TGTGCCTGGAGGGGGAGGCCTAGCGGGTCCTCCTACAATGAGCAGTTCTTC.

The V call is TRBV5-8, the J call TRBJ2-7, with 8 bases that match TRBD1. CDR3 size: 16 residues. J was trimmed by 0 bases and V by 4 bases; bases with no gene match: 9. Germline CDR1 SGHTS, CDR2 YDEGEE. CDR3 DNA sequence: TGTGCCAGCAGCCGTTTCCGGGACAGGCACTCCTACGAGCAGTACTTC. Its translation: CASSRFRDRHSYEQYF. The variable domain in full, with the rest retrieved from reference TRBV5-8 and TRBJ2-7, is EAGVTQSPTHLIKTRGQQATLRCSPISGHTSVYWYQQALGLGLQFLLWYDEGEERNRGNFPPRFSGRQFPNYSSELNVNALELEDSALYLCASSRFRDRHSYEQYFGPGTRLTVT.

The chain recombines TRBV7-9 with TRBJ1-2; 7 nucleotides agree with TRBD1. The V gene end was trimmed by 6 bases and the J gene end by 3 bases; junction bases not matched to a gene: 7. The CDR3 consists of 14 residues. Germline CDR1 and CDR2: SEHNR and FQNEAQ (reference sequence). CDR3 DNA: TGTGCCAGCAGTCCCGGGACAGTATACTATGGCTACACCTTC. Translation gives CASSPGTVYYGYTF.

The V gene is TRBV5-6, the J gene TRBJ1-1; D may be TRBD1 (6 bases). The CDR3 length is 13 residues. Germline V CDR1 and CDR2: SGHDT, YYEEEE. V was cut by 4 bases and J by 5 bases, with 12 bases left in between. CDR3 sequence reads: CASSPTGETEAFF. Here the CDR3 DNA reads TGTGCCAGCAGCCCGACAGGAGAGACTGAAGCTTTCTTT.

The chain carries TRBV6-5 and TRBJ2-7, with D tentatively TRBD1 (6 bases). Trimming removed 6 bases from V and 1 base from J, with 13 bases in between. Germline V lookup: CDR1 MNHEY, CDR2 SVGAGI. This CDR3 comprises 14 residues. CDR3 residues: CASRPRTDSYEQYF. CDR3 coding DNA: TGTGCCAGCAGACCCAGGACAGATTCCTACGAGCAGTACTTC.

V and J are TRBV5-1 and TRBJ2-7; maybe TRBD2 (7 bases). The V gene lost 4 bases and the J gene lost 0 bases, with 11 bases spanning the gap. Germline CDR1 reads SGHRS; CDR2 reads YFSETQ. This CDR3 is built from 14 residues. CDR3 DNA sequence: TGCGCCAGCAGCGCTAGGGGGGGCTCCTACGAGCAGTACTTC. Amino acid sequence: CASSARGGSYEQYF. The whole variable domain, remainder taken from reference TRBV5-1 and TRBJ2-7, is KAGVTQTPRYLIKTRGQQVTLSCSPISGHRSVSWYQQTPGQGLQFLFEYFSETQRNKGNFPGRFSGRQFSNSRSEMNVSTLELGDSALYLCASSARGGSYEQYFGPGTRLTVT.

In its sample, this clone was seen a few times. This chain joins TRBV29-1 and TRBJ1-2; TRBD1 aligns across 10 bases. The J segment lost 4 bases and the V segment lost 6 bases, leaving 5 bases of the junction unmatched. CDR3 length: 13 amino acids. The V gene's germline CDR1 is SQVTM and CDR2 ANQGSEA. The chain's CDR3 is CSVVGQGIYGYTF. The CDR3 nucleotides read TGCAGCGTCGTGGGACAGGGGATCTATGGCTACACCTTC. Full variable domain (remainder filled in from reference TRBV29-1 and TRBJ1-2): SAVISQKPSRDICQRGTSLTIQCQVDSQVTMMFWYRQQPGQSLTLIATANQGSEATYESGFVIDKFPISRPNLTFSTLTVSNMSPEDSSIYLCSVVGQGIYGYTFGSGTRLTVV.

CDR3 loop: CASTPSGYGYTF. The DNA for the CDR3 is TGTGCCAGCACCCCCTCGGGCTATGGCTACACCTTC. V is TRBV2 and J is TRBJ1-2; D is ambiguous. CDR1 and CDR2 (germline): SNHLY, FYNNEI. V was clipped by 7 bases and J by 4 bases, with 10 bases between them. This CDR3 spans 12 amino acids.

The chain links TRBV5-4 to TRBJ1-4; TRBD1 agrees at 8 bases. Germline loops: CDR1 SGHNT, CDR2 YYREEE (reference sequence). The CDR3 is 14 amino acids. The trim removed 2 bases at V and 7 bases at J, leaving 4 bases unmatched. The CDR3 spells CASSLQGGSEKLFF. Here the CDR3 DNA reads TGTGCCAGCAGCTTACAGGGGGGAAGTGAAAAACTGTTTTTT.

In its sample, this clone was seen once. The rearrangement uses TRBV29-1 and TRBJ2-3; 7 nucleotides agree with TRBD2. Germline V gene sequence: CDR1 SQVTM, CDR2 ANQGSEA. The CDR3 contains 12 residues. V was clipped by 6 bases and J by 6 bases; unmatched bases: 6. The CDR3: CSVREDRDTQYF. The CDR3 nucleotides are TGCAGCGTCCGGGAGGATAGGGATACGCAGTATTTT.

This clone was recorded once. The CDR3 spells CASSETDTSGNTIYF. CDR3 coding DNA: TGTGCCAGCAGCGAGACAGATACCTCTGGAAACACCATATATTTT. V usage is TRBV6-5 and J usage is TRBJ1-3; D possibly corresponds to TRBD1 (5 bases). The V end was cut by 6 bases, the J end by 0 bases, with 12 bases between. Germline V gene lookup returns CDR1 MNHEY and CDR2 SVGAGI. The CDR3 spans 15 residues.

The chain has TRBV27 and TRBJ2-7, with 8 nucleotides matching TRBD2. The J segment lost 1 base and the V segment lost 4 bases, leaving 6 bases of the junction unmatched. CDR1 is MNHEY, CDR2 SMNVEV, per germline (reference sequence). The CDR3 covers 15 residues. In nucleotides, the CDR3 is TGTGCCAGCAGTTCCGGGGGGGCGATTTCCTACGAGCAGTACTTC. Its translation: CASSSGGAISYEQYF.

The gene calls are TRBV19 and TRBJ1-3; possibly TRBD1 for D (5 bases). CDR1 is LNHDA and CDR2 is SQIVND in the germline V gene (reference sequence). V dropped 7 bases and J dropped 1 base, with 14 bases sitting between them. This CDR3 comprises 15 residues. Written as DNA, the CDR3 is TGTGCCAGTACCCAATGGGGGGAATCTGGAAACACCATATATTTT. Its protein product is CASTQWGESGNTIYF.

V gene TRBV7-2 combines with J gene TRBJ2-1; 10 nucleotides agree with TRBD1. The trim removed 0 bases at V and 4 bases at J, leaving 3 bases unmatched. CDR3 size: 16 residues. Germline V gene data show CDR1 as SGHTA and CDR2 as FQGNSA. CDR3 sequence: CASSLAPGQGYNEQFF. CDR3 nucleotides: TGTGCCAGCAGCTTAGCGCCGGGACAGGGGTACAATGAGCAGTTCTTC. Combining the CDR3 with reference TRBV7-2 and TRBJ2-1 gives the whole variable domain GAGVSQSPSNKVTEKGKDVELRCDPISGHTALYWYRQSLGQGLEFLIYFQGNSAPDKSGLPSDRFSAERTGGSVSTLTIQRTQQEDSAVYLCASSLAPGQGYNEQFFGPGTRLTVL.